This TCR beta chain was profiled in a study of radiation and T cells in renal cell carcinoma. Assay: immunoSEQ multiplex PCR; the TCRdb copy retains only in-frame clones and omits some. The table includes about 62,000 clones, over 60% detected once. Notes on the study in general: From baseline, blood top tumor clonotypes peaked at 2 weeks post-radiation.

Germline V gene sequence: CDR1 SGHRS, CDR2 YFSETQ. J was trimmed by 5 bases and V by 4 bases; bases with no gene match: 6. This CDR3 has 15 residues. The time point is: blood 4 weeks post-SBRT, at nephrectomy. Treatment defined: 15 Gy SBRT to primary tumor, nephrectomy 4 weeks later. Nephrectomy followed 15 Gy stereotactic body radiation by 4 weeks. This renal cell carcinoma was of the clear cell type. Regarding this clone: As yet, its antigen is unknown.

The sequences come from blood, collected from a patient whose treatment included radiotherapy and nephrectomy. The rearrangement uses TRBV5-1 and TRBJ2-5, with 12 positions matching TRBD1. This receptor was taken from a man in his 60s with renal cell carcinoma. CDR3 residues: CASSRGQGARETQYF. Written as DNA, the CDR3 is TGCGCCAGCAGCAGGGGACAGGGGGCGAGGGAGACCCAGTACTTC.